The text below deals with one TCR beta chain. The sort gate was single viable CD3+CD4+CD8-CD45RO+ cells for memory CD4+ T cells. Only in-frame clones appear in the TCRdb table, and some are missing; sequencing was by immunoSEQ multiplex PCR. The sample consists of approximately 50,000 clones, about 68% of them appearing once. This sample stems from a study of memory CD4+ T cells and cytomegalovirus serostatus. The length of the CDR3 is 14 residues. Germline V gives CDR1 MNHNS, CDR2 SASEGT. Trimming removed 6 bases from V and 3 bases from J; junction bases left unmatched: 6. The J gene is TRBJ1-1, the V gene TRBV6-1; 8 nucleotides agree with TRBD1. Input material: memory CD4+ T cells from blood. This clonotype was sampled from an adult in good health and CMV-seropositive. Here the CDR3 reads CASRRQGIDTEAFF. In DNA, the CDR3 is TGTGCCAGCAGGAGACAGGGGATAGACACTGAAGCTTTCTTT.